The sequence of this TCR beta chain was determined in a study of blood T cell repertoires in COVID-19 (dated by TCRdb to about 2020). The study in broad terms: Samples covering the acute and convalescent phases of COVID-19 were provided by collaborators in the United States, Italy and Spain. The material from the prospective study consisted of cDNA or gDNA derived from T cells, B-cell-depleted T cells, or PBMCs. The dataset comprised deeply sampled blood TCRbeta repertoires from subjects exposed to, actively infected with, or recovered from COVID-19. The repertoires were released in a freely available public database meant as a resource for research on the immune response to SARS-CoV-2. The samples were drawn from the first 160 participants of the ongoing ImmuneRACE study and from 950 to 1,500 subjects provided by 6 global collaborators. Sample metadata almost always included a de-identified subject ID, COVID-19 status, age in years and sex. Where available, HLA class I and class II types were obtained from metadata supplied by the sample provider rather than from assay-based typing. Paper-wide results and their limitations: Clinical and demographic metadata were provided uncurated, with the amount varying by source and participant.

A note on this clone: The antigen this receptor binds is unknown. Base qualities were left out, and no much larger clone turns up one base away.

The immunoSEQ Assay, a bias-controlled multiplex PCR, was used to amplify TCRbeta CDR3 regions from genomic DNA. For the original study's pipeline: Within the assay, amplification of reference gene primers was used to estimate how many nucleated cells each sample contained. Sequence reads were collapsed and filtered to measure the absolute abundance of every unique TCRbeta CDR3 rearrangement. For each sample, productive Simpson clonality was calculated as the square root of Simpson's diversity index over productive rearrangements. Imported from immuneACCESS, the table was reduced by TCRdb to in-frame sequences with V and J called. These copies leave out some clones; in studies compared against another copy, an unresolved V gene accounts for under half, and the cause of the remainder is not known. V, J and clone size derive from that table, while D and trimming were established from the DNA sequence. The sample table lists about 150,000 clones, approximately 85% of them with a count of one. The ten largest account for 0.63% of the sample.

In Seattle, one collaborating source enrolled patients while the infection was active and tracked those patients longitudinally over the course of disease. Each collaborating institution followed its own protocols to collect whole blood in K2EDTA tubes. For TCRbeta analysis, collaborators shipped samples in one of three forms: frozen whole blood, isolated PBMCs, or DNA extracted from either of those sample types. V loses 6 bases of germline sequence and J loses 5 bases, and the interval between the two ends is 10 bases. Based on the germline V gene, the CDR1 and CDR2 sequences are SNHLY and FYNNEI. The CDR3, from cysteine to phenylalanine, totals 13 residues. Only the CDR3 portion is preserved as DNA: 39 bases, with reading frame beginning at the first base.

The TCR comes from a man in his 60s with COVID-19, enrolled during active disease. Sequenced: peripheral blood. The chain is assembled from TRBV2 and TRBJ1-4; too little of a D gene remains to name it. The CDR3 corresponds to CASSPQTNEKLFF. The nucleotides are TGTGCCAGCAGCCCACAGACGAATGAAAAACTGTTTTTT.